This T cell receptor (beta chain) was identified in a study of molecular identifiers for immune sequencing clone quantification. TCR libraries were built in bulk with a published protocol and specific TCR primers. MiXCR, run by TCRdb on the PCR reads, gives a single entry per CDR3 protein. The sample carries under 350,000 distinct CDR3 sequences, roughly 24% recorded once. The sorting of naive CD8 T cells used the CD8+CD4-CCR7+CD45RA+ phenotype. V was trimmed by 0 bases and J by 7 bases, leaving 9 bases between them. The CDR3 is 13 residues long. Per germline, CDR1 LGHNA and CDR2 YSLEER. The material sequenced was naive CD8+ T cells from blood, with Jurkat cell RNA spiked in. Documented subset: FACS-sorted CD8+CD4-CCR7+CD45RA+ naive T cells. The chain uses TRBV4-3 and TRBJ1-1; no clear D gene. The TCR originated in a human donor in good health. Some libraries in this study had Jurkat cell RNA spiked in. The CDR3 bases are TGCGCCAGCAGCCAAGATCGGGGAAATGAAGCTTTCTTT. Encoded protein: CASSQDRGNEAFF.